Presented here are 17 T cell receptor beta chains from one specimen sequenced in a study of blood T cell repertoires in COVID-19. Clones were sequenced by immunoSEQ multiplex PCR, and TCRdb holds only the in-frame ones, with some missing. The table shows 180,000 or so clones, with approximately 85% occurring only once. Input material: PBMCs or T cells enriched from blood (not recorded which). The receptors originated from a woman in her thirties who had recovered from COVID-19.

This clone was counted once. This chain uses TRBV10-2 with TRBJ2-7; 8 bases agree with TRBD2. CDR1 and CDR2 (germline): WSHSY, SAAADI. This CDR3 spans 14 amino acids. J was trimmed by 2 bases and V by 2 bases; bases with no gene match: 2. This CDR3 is CASSEGRGAYEQYF. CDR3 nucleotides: TGCGCCAGCAGTGAGGGGCGGGGGGCCTACGAGCAGTACTTC.

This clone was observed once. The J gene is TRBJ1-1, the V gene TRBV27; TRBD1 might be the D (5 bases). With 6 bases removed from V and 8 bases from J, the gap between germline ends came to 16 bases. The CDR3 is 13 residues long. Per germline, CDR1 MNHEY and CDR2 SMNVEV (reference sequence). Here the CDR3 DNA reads TGTGCCAGCAGCCTCCCAGGGAAACTGGAAGCTTTCTTT. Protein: CASSLPGKLEAFF.

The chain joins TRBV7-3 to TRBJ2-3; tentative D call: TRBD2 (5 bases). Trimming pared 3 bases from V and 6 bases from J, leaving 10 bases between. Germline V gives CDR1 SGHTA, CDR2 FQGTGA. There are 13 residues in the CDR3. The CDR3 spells CASSFRPGDTQYF. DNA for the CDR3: TGTGCCAGCAGCTTCCGGCCGGGGGATACGCAGTATTTT.

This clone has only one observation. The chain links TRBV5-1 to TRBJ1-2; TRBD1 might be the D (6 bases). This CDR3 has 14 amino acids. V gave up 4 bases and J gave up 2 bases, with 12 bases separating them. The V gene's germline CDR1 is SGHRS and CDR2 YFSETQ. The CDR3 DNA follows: TGCGCCAGCAGCCAGGAGACAGGCAACTATGGCTACACCTTC. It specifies CASSQETGNYGYTF.

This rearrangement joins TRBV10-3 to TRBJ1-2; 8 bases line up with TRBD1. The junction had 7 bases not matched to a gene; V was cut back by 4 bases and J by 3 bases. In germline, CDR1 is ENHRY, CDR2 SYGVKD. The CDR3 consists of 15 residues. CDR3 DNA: TGTGCCATCAGTGCCCAGGGGGCGACCCACTATGGCTACACCTTC. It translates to CAISAQGATHYGYTF.

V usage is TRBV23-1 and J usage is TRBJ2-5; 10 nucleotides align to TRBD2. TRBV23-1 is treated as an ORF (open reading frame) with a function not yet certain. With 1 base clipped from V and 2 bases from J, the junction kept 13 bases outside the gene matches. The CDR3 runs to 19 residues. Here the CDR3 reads CASSQLEAGGPVPQETQYF. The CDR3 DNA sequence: TGCGCCAGCAGTCAATTGGAAGCGGGAGGGCCCGTCCCACAAGAGACCCAGTACTTC.

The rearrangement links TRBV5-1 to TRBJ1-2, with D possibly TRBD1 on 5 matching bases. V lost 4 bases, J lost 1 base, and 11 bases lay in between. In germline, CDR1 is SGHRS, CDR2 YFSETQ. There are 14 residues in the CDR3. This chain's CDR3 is CASSPGGVNYGYTF. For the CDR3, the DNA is TGCGCCAGCAGCCCCGGGGGGGTTAACTATGGCTACACCTTC.

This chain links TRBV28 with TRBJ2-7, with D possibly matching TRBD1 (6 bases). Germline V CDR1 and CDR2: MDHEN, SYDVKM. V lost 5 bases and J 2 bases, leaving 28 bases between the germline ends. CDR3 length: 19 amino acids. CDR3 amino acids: CASSPSRFSGQRLTYEQYF. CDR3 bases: TGTGCCAGCAGTCCTTCGCGATTTTCTGGACAGAGACTTACCTACGAGCAGTACTTC.

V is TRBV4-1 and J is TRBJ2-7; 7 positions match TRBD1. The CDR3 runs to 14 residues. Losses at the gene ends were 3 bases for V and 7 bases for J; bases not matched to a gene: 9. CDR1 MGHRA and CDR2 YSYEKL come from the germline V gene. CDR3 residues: CASSQRGGWGEQYF. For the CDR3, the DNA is TGCGCCAGCAGCCAGAGAGGGGGCTGGGGGGAGCAGTACTTC.

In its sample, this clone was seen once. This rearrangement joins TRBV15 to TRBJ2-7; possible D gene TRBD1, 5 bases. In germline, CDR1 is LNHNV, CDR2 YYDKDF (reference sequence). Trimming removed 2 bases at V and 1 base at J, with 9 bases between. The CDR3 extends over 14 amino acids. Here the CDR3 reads CATSRQDSSYEQYF. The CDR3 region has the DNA TGTGCCACCAGCAGACAAGACAGTTCCTACGAGCAGTACTTC.

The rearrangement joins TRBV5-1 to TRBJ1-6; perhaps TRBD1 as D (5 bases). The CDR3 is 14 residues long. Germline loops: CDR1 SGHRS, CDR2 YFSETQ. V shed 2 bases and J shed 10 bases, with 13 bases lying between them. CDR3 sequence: CASSFTGEGSPLHF. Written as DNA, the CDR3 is TGCGCCAGCAGCTTCACAGGCGAAGGGTCACCCCTCCACTTT.

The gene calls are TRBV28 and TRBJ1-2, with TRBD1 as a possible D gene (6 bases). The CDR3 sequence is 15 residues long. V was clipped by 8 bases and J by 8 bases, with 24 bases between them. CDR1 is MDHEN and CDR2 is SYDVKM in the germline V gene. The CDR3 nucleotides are TGTGCCAGCTTAACGACAACCGGGACACACCGAGGCTACACCTTC. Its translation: CASLTTTGTHRGYTF.

As DNA, the CDR3 is TGCGCCAGCAGCCCTAGGGGGACAGGGGATCCTCTGTACTTC. Its translation: CASSPRGTGDPLYF. This sequence joins TRBV4-1 and TRBJ2-7; 10 positions agree with TRBD1. Unmatched junction bases numbered 12, after V lost 4 bases and J lost 12 bases. The germline V gene has CDR1 MGHRA and CDR2 YSYEKL. The CDR3 contains 14 residues.

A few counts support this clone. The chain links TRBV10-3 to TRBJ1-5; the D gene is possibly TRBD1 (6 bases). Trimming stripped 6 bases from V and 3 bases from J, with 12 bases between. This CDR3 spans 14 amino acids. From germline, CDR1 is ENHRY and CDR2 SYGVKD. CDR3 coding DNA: TGTGCCATCAGCCCAGGACAGACCAATCAGCCCCAGCATTTT. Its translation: CAISPGQTNQPQHF.

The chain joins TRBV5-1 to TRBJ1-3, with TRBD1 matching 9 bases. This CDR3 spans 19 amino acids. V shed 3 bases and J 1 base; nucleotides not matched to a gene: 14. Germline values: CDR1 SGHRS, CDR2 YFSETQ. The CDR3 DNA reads TGCGCCAGCAGCTCGTCCGGGACAGGGTCGTTCTTTTCTGGAAACACCATATATTTT. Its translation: CASSSSGTGSFFSGNTIYF.

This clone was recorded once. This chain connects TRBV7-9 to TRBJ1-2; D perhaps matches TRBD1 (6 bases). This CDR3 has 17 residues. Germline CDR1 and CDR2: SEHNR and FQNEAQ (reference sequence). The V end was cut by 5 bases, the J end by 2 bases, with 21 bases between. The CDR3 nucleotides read TGTGCCAGCAGCCAAGGGGGTATGTTGGGGTGGAACTATGGCTACACCTTC. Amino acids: CASSQGGMLGWNYGYTF.

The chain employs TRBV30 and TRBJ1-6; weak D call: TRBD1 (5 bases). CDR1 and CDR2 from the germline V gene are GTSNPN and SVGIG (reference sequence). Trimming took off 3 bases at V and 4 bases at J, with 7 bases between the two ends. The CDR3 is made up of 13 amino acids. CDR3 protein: CAWRAGYNSPLHF. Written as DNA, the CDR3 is TGTGCCTGGAGAGCAGGGTATAATTCACCCCTCCACTTT.